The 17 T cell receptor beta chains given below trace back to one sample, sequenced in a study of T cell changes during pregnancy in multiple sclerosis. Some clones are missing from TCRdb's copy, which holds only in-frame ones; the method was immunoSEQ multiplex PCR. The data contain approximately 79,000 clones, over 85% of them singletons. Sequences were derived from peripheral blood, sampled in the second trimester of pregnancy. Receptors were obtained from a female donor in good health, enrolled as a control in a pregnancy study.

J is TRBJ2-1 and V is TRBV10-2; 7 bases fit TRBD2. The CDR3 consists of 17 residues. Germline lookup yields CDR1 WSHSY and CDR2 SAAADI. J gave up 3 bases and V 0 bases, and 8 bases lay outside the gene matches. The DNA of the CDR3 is TGCGCCAGCAGTGAGTCTCCAGGGACTACCGACTACAATGAGCAGTTCTTC. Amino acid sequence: CASSESPGTTDYNEQFF.

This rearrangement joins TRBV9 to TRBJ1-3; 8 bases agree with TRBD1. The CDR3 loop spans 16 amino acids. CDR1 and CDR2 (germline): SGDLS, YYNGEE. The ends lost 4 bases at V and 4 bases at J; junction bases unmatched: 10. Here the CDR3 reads CASSTTTGGRGNTIYF. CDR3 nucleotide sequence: TGTGCCAGCAGCACAACAACAGGGGGAAGAGGAAACACCATATATTTT. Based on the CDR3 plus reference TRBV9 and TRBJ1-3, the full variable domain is DSGVTQTPKHLITATGQRVTLRCSPRSGDLSVYWYQQSLDQGLQFLIQYYNGEERAKGNILERFSAQQFPDLHSELNLSSLELGDSALYFCASSTTTGGRGNTIYFGEGSWLTVV.

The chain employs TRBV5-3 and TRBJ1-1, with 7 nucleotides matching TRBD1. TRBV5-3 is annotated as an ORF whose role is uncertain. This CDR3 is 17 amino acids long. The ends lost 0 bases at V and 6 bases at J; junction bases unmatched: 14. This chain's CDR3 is CARSLESGGTLFAEAFF. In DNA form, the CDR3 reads TGTGCCAGAAGCTTGGAGTCAGGGGGGACATTATTCGCTGAAGCTTTCTTT.

The CDR3 bases are TGTGCCTGGAGTGAGAACAGGGCTGTGACCACTGAAGCTTTCTTT. Its translation: CAWSENRAVTTEAFF. The chain uses TRBV30 and TRBJ1-1; tentative D call: TRBD1 (6 bases). V lost 1 base, J lost 4 bases, and 16 bases lay in between. This CDR3 region has 15 residues. The germline CDR1 and CDR2 sequences are GTSNPN and SVGIG (reference sequence).

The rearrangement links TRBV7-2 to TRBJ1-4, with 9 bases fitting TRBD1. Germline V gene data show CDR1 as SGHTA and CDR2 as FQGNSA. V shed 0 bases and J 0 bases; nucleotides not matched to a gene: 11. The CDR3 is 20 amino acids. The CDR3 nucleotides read TGTGCCAGCAGCTTAGCTCGGCAGGACAGGGGCTACTCAACTAATGAAAAACTGTTTTTT. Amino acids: CASSLARQDRGYSTNEKLFF.

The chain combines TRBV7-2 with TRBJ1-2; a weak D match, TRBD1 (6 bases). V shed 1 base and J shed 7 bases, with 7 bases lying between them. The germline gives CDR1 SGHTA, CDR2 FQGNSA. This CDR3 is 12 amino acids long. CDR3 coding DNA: TGTGCCAGCAGCTTAGACAGGGTTGGCTACACCTTC. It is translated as CASSLDRVGYTF.

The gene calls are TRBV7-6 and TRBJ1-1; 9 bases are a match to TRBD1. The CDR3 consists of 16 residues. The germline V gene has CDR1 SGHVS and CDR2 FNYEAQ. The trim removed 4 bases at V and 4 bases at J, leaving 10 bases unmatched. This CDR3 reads CASSSDLTGGGTEAFF. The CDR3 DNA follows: TGTGCCAGCAGCTCGGATTTGACAGGGGGAGGCACTGAAGCTTTCTTT.

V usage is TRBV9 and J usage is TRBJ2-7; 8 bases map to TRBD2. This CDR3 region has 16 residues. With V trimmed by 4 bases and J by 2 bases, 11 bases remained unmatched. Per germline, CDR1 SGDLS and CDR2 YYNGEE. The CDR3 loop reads CASSPSVGGGPYEQYF. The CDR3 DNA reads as TGTGCCAGCAGCCCTTCGGTCGGGGGGGGCCCCTACGAGCAGTACTTC.

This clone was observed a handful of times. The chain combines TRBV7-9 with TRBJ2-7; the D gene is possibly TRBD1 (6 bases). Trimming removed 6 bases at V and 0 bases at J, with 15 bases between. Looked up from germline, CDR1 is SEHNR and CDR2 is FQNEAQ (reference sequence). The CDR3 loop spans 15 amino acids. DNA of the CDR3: TGTGCCAGCAGATCTGGACAGAAGAGCTCCTACGAGCAGTACTTC. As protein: CASRSGQKSSYEQYF.

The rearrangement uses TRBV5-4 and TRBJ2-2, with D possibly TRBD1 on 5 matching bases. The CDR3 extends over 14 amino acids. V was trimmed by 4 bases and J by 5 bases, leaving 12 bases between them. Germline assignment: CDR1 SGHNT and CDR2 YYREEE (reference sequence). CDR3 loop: CASSPPGQTGELFF. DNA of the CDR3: TGTGCCAGCAGCCCCCCAGGGCAGACCGGGGAGCTGTTTTTT.

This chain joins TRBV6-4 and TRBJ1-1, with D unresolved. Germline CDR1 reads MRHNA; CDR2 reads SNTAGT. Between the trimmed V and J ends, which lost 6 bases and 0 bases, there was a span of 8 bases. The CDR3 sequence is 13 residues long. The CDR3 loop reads CASSIQMNTEAFF. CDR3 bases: TGTGCCAGCAGCATACAGATGAACACTGAAGCTTTCTTT.

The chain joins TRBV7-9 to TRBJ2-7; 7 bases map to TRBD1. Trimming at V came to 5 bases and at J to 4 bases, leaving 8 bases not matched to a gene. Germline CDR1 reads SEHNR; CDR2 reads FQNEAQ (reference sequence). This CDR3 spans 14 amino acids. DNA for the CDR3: TGTGCCAGCAGCGCACCGCGGACAGGATACGAGCAGTACTTC. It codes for CASSAPRTGYEQYF.

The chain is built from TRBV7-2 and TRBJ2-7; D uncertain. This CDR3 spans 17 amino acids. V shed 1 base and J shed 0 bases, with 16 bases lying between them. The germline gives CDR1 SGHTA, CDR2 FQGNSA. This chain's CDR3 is CASSLGWVGRSSYEQYF. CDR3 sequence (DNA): TGTGCCAGCAGCTTAGGTTGGGTTGGGCGAAGCTCCTACGAGCAGTACTTC.

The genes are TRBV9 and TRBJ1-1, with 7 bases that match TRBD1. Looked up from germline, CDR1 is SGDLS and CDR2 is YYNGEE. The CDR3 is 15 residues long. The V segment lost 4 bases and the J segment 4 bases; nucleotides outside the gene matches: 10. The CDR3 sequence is CASSRLQGRSTEAFF. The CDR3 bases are TGTGCCAGCAGCCGATTACAGGGGAGGAGCACTGAAGCTTTCTTT. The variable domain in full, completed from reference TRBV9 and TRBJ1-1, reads DSGVTQTPKHLITATGQRVTLRCSPRSGDLSVYWYQQSLDQGLQFLIQYYNGEERAKGNILERFSAQQFPDLHSELNLSSLELGDSALYFCASSRLQGRSTEAFFGQGTRLTVV.

The CDR3 here is CAWSAGLAGGGNTQYF. The DNA of the CDR3 is TGTGCCTGGAGTGCAGGACTAGCGGGGGGAGGGAATACGCAGTATTTT. V and J are TRBV30 and TRBJ2-3, with 14 bases identical to TRBD2. With V trimmed by 1 base and J by 7 bases, 7 bases remained unmatched. Germline V CDR1 and CDR2: GTSNPN, SVGIG (reference sequence). The CDR3 is 16 amino acids.

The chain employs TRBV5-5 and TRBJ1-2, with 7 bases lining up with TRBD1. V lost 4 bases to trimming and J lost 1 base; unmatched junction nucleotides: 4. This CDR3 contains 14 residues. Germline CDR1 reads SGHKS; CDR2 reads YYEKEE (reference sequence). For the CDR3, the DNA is TGTGCCAGCAGCACGGACAGGCTTAACTATGGCTACACCTTC. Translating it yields CASSTDRLNYGYTF.

The CDR3 DNA sequence: TGTGCCAGCAGCTTGTTTAGGATCGGGGGGCAACGCACTGAAGCTTTCTTT. Translated: CASSLFRIGGQRTEAFF. This chain links TRBV7-6 with TRBJ1-1; D might be TRBD1 (6 bases). This CDR3 has 17 residues. Trimming took off 3 bases at V and 4 bases at J, with 21 bases between the two ends. Germline CDR1 and CDR2: SGHVS and FNYEAQ.